This T cell receptor (beta chain) was observed in a study of T cells in Graves' hyperthyroidism and ophthalmopathy. Germline V gene lookup returns CDR1 ENHRY and CDR2 SYGVKD. V shed 3 bases and J 8 bases; nucleotides not matched to a gene: 9. This CDR3 contains 14 residues. As concerns this clonotype: Antigen unknown. A much larger clonotype is one base distant, so this may be a read error.

Authors of the study amplified TCR beta CDR3 regions from RNA transcripts. TCR CDR3 regions were first amplified by RT-PCR with HTBI primers. MiXCR was run by TCRdb on the multiplex PCR reads, yielding one entry per CDR3 protein. The data hold just under 750,000 distinct CDR3 sequences, with approximately 36% observed a single time. Study findings and constraints: Blood also contained most expanded thyroid clonotypes above 0.001.

The source is a woman between 40 and 55 years old with Graves' hyperthyroidism. This chain uses TRBV10-3 with TRBJ1-2; 7 bases line up with TRBD1. Sequencing was performed on blood. The CDR3 here is CAISDDRASGGYTF. The CDR3 DNA follows: TGTGCCATCAGTGACGACAGGGCGTCGGGCGGCTACACCTTC.